Following are 6 T cell receptor beta chains from one sample sequenced in a study of T cell responses to AZD1222 COVID-19 vaccine. Sequenced by immunoSEQ multiplex PCR; TCRdb stores in-frame clones only, minus some. The sample has about 140,000 clones, more than 85% seen once. The sample in question was peripheral blood, obtained on day 0 of AZD1222 vaccination. The receptors were sampled from an adult in good health.

This chain connects TRBV5-4 to TRBJ1-2; D unresolved. From germline, CDR1 is SGHNT and CDR2 YYREEE (reference sequence). V lost 4 bases and J lost 4, with 20 bases in between. The CDR3 contains 16 residues. The CDR3 here is CASSPMDRQFFYGYTF. In DNA, the CDR3 is TGTGCCAGCAGCCCCATGGACCGTCAGTTTTTCTATGGCTACACCTTC.

The chain combines TRBV10-1 with TRBJ2-2; D is uncertain. CDR3 size: 14 residues. Trimming removed 4 bases from V and 6 bases from J, with 12 bases in between. The germline gives CDR1 WNHNN, CDR2 SYGVQD (reference sequence). The CDR3 DNA reads TGCGCCAGCAGTGCACGGCCTATTGCCGGGGAGCTGTTTTTT. It encodes CASSARPIAGELFF.

This sequence joins TRBV12-3 or TRBV12-4 and TRBJ1-1; D is unclear. V dropped 6 bases and J dropped 1 base, with 9 bases sitting between them. CDR3 size: 13 residues. CDR3 nucleotide sequence: TGTGCCAGCAGCACCGACGGGAACACTGAAGCTTTCTTT. Its translation: CASSTDGNTEAFF.

The chain recombines TRBV28 with TRBJ1-4; D is perhaps TRBD1 (6 bases). CDR1 is MDHEN, CDR2 SYDVKM, per germline. This CDR3 has 16 residues. Trimming cost V 5 bases and J 7 bases, with 20 bases left between them. The CDR3 nucleotides are TGTGCCAGCAGTCCCCACGGGGGAGGCAGGGGTGAAAAACTGTTTTTT. This encodes CASSPHGGGRGEKLFF.

This sequence joins TRBV9 and TRBJ2-7; D perhaps matches TRBD2 (6 bases). Germline lookup yields CDR1 SGDLS and CDR2 YYNGEE. The CDR3 extends over 15 amino acids. V lost 4 bases, J lost 2 bases, and 16 bases lay in between. Here the CDR3 DNA reads TGTGCCAGCAGCCCCCGAAGGGGCGGGACCTACGAGCAGTACTTC. The encoded protein is CASSPRRGGTYEQYF.

The rearrangement joins TRBV23-1 to TRBJ2-7, with a possible D match to TRBD1 (6 bases). TRBV23-1 is reported as an ORF; its role is uncertain. This CDR3 region has 15 residues. Deletions cut 4 bases from V and 3 bases from J, with 16 bases between. CDR3 sequence reads: CASSPETGIFYEQYF. The CDR3 region has the DNA TGCGCCAGCAGTCCGGAGACAGGTATCTTCTACGAGCAGTACTTC.